These T cell receptor beta chains were read from a single sample in a study of cytomegalovirus exposure and HLA in healthy donors. The repertoire was sequenced with immunoSEQ multiplex PCR; TCRdb's copy has only in-frame clones and lacks some. Of roughly 84,000 clones listed, approximately 80% are singletons. The sample consisted of PBMCs. All receptors come from a human donor in good health. Both conserved end residues are part of each CDR3. The order of the fields is D gene, J gene, V gene, clone size, CDR3 DNA, CDR3 protein. A D gene is named only where the DNA matches it firmly. The size field is filled for only some rows; it gives once, few, many or a size class.

NA	TRBJ1-3	TRBV15	NA	TGTGCCACCAGCAGCCGACCGACAGGTGGAAACACCATATATTTT	CATSSRPTGGNTIYF
TRBD1	TRBJ1-1	TRBV18	NA	TGTGCCAGCTCACCCACCCCGGGACAGGGTAGTGAAGCTTTCTTT	CASSPTPGQGSEAFF
NA	TRBJ1-2	TRBV7-9	NA	TGTTCCAGCAGTTTTAGCGGTGGCTACACCTTC	CSSSFSGGYTF
TRBD1	TRBJ1-2	TRBV5-8	NA	TGTGCCAGTATCCCGAGACAGGGGGAGAACGGCTACACCTTC	CASIPRQGENGYTF
NA	TRBJ1-1	TRBV28	NA	TGTGCCAGCAGTTTAATAGTAACTGTGAACACTGAAGCTTTCTTT	CASSLIVTVNTEAFF
TRBD1	TRBJ1-1	TRBV6-5	NA	TGTGCCAGCAGTTGGGGGACAGGCACTGAAGCTTTCTTT	CASSWGTGTEAFF
TRBD2	TRBJ2-3	TRBV28	NA	TGTGCCAGCAGTTCACAGGGAGCGGGGGGCGCCCAGGGCACAGATACGCAGTATTTT	CASSSQGAGGAQGTDTQYF
TRBD1	TRBJ2-7	TRBV27	NA	TGTGCCAGCAGTCTTGGGACAGGAATCAGCCACGAGCAGTACTTC	CASSLGTGISHEQYF
TRBD1	TRBJ1-1	TRBV2	few	TGTGCCAGCAGTAGGGGACAGGAGAACACTGAAGCTTTCTTT	CASSRGQENTEAFF
NA	TRBJ1-3	TRBV18	NA	TGTGCCAGCTCACCACAACAACACCGGACAGTCCAATTATCCGGAAACACCATATATTTT	CASSPQQHRTVQLSGNTIYF
TRBD1	TRBJ1-2	TRBV6-5	NA	TGTGCCAGCAGTTTCCGGACAGGGGGACGAGGCTACACCTTC	CASSFRTGGRGYTF
TRBD2	TRBJ2-3	TRBV5-4	once	TGTGCCAGCAGCCAACTAGCGGGGGGAGGGACAGATACGCAGTATTTT	CASSQLAGGGTDTQYF
NA	TRBJ1-2	TRBV2	NA	TGTGCCAGCTTGATCCCCGCGGCAGGCTACACCTTC	CASLIPAAGYTF
NA	TRBJ1-3	TRBV19	NA	TGTGCCAGTAGTGTGAGCTCTGGAAACACCATATATTTT	CASSVSSGNTIYF
NA	TRBJ1-5	TRBV4-1	NA	TGCGCCAGCAGCCTCAGGGAATCCGGCAATCAGCCCCAGCATTTT	CASSLRESGNQPQHF
NA	TRBJ2-1	TRBV7-7	many	TGTGCTAGCAGCCCTGCGGGCAGTGAGCAGTTCTTC	CASSPAGSEQFF
TRBD1	TRBJ2-2	TRBV4-1	NA	TGCGCCAGCAGCCAGAGGACAGGGGGGAGCACCGGGGAGCTGTTTTTT	CASSQRTGGSTGELFF
NA	TRBJ1-1	TRBV11-2	NA	TGTGCCAGCAGCCCGGTTTACACTGAAGCTTTCTTT	CASSPVYTEAFF
TRBD2	TRBJ2-5	TRBV19	NA	TGTGCCAGTAGTACCGCGGGTGCGGGGGGGACGAAGACCCAGTACTTC	CASSTAGAGGTKTQYF
NA	TRBJ1-5	TRBV11-2	many	TGTGCCAGCAGCTCATCGGGGAATTGGCAGCCCCAGCATTTT	CASSSSGNWQPQHF
NA	TRBJ2-3	TRBV7-2	NA	TGTGCCAGCAGCTTGGGAGAAAACGAGTATTTT	CASSLGENEYF
NA	TRBJ2-7	TRBV27	NA	TGTGCCAGCAGTTTCGGGGGTTCCTACGAGCAGTACTTC	CASSFGGSYEQYF
TRBD1	TRBJ1-5	TRBV27	NA	TGTGCCAGCAGTTTTAGCTGGACAGGGGGCACCAATCAGCCCCAGCATTTT	CASSFSWTGGTNQPQHF